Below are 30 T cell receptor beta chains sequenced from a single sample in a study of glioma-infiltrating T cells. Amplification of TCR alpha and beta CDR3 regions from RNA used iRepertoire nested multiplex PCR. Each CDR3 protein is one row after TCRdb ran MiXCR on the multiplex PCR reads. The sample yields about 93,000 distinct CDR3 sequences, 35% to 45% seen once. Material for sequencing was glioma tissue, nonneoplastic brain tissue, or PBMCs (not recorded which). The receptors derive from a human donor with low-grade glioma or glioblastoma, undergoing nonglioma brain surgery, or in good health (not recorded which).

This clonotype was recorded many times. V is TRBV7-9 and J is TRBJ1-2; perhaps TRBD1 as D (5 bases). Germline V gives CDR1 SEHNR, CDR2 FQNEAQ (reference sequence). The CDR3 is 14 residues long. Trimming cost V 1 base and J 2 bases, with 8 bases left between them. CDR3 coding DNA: TGTGCCAGCAGCTTAGGACAGACAAACTATGGCTACACCTTC. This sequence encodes CASSLGQTNYGYTF.

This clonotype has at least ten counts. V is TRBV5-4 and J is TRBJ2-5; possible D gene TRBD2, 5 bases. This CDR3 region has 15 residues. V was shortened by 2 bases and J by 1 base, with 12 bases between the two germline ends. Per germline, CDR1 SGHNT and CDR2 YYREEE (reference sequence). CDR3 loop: CASSFRASSQETQYF. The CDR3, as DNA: TGTGCCAGCAGCTTCCGTGCTAGCAGCCAAGAGACCCAGTACTTC.

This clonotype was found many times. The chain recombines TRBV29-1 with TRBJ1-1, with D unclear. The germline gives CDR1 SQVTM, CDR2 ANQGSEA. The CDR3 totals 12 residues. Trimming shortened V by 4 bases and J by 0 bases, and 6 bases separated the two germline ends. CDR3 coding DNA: TGCAGCGTTGTATCTCTGAACACTGAAGCTTTCTTT. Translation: CSVVSLNTEAFF.

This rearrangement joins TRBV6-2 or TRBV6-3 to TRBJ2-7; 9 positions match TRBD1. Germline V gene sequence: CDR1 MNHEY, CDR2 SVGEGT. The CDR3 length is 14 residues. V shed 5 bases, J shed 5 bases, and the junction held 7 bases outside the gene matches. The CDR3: CASSLEGQGHEQYF. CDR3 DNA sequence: TGTGCCAGCAGTCTTGAGGGACAGGGCCACGAGCAGTACTTC.

The CDR3 DNA reads as TGTGCCAGCAGTGAATATTTTACAGGTTTTGGGAACAGGGGGCACAATGAGCAGTTCTTC. Translated: CASSEYFTGFGNRGHNEQFF. V is TRBV25-1 and J is TRBJ2-1, with TRBD1 matching over 9 bases. The length of the CDR3 is 20 residues. Losses at the gene ends were 0 bases for V and 5 bases for J; bases not matched to a gene: 17. CDR1 and CDR2 (germline): MGHDK, SYGVNS.

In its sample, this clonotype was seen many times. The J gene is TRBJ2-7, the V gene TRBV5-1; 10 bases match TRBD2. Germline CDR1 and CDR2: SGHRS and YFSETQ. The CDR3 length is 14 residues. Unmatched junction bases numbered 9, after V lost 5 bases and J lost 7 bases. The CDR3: CASSPSGGSREQYF. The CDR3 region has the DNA TGCGCCAGCAGTCCTAGCGGGGGATCGCGGGAGCAGTACTTC.

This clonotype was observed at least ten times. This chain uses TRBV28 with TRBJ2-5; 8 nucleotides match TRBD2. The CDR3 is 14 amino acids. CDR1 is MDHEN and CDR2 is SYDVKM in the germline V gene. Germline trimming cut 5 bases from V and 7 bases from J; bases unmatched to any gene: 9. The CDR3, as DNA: TGTGCCAGCAGTCTTATCGGGGGGGGCCGGACCCAGTACTTC. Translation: CASSLIGGGRTQYF.

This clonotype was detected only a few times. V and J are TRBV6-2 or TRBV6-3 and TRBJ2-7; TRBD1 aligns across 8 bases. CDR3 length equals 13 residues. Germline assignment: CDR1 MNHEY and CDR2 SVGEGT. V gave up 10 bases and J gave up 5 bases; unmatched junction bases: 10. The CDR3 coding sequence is TGTGCCATAGGGGCAGGACAGGGCCACGAGCAGTACTTC. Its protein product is CAIGAGQGHEQYF.

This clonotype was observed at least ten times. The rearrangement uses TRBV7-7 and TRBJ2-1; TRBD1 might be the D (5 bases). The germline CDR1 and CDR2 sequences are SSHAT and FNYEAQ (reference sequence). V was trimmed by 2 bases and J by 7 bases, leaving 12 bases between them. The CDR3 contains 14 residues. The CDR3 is CASSLNLDSNEQFF. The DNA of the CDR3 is TGTGCCAGCAGCTTAAACCTCGACAGTAATGAGCAGTTCTTC.

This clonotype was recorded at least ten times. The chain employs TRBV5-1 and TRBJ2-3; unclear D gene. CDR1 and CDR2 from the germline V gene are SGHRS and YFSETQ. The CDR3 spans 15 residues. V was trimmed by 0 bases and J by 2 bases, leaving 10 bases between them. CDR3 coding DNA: TGCGCCAGCAGCTTGGATGCCGCCGCCACAGATACGCAGTATTTT. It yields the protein CASSLDAAATDTQYF.

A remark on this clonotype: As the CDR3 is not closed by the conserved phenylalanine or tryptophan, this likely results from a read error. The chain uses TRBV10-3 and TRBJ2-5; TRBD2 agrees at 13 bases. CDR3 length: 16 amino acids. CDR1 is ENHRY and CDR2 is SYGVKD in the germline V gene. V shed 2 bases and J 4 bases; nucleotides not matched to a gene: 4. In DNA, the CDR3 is TGTGCCATCAGTGAGAGGACTAGCGGGGGTTCAGAGACCCAGTACCTC. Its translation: CAISERTSGGSETQYL.

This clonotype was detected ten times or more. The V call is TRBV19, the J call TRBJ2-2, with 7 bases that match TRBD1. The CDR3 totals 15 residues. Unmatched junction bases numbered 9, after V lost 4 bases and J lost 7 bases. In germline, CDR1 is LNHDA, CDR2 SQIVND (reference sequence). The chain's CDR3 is CASSKGQSVRGELFF. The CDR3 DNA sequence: TGTGCCAGTAGTAAGGGACAGAGTGTGCGCGGGGAGCTGTTTTTT. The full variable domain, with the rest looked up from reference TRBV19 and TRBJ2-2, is DGGITQSPKYLFRKEGQNVTLSCEQNLNHDAMYWYRQDPGQGLRLIYYSQIVNDFQKGDIAEGYSVSREKKESFPLTVTSAQKNPTAFYLCASSKGQSVRGELFFGEGSRLTVL.

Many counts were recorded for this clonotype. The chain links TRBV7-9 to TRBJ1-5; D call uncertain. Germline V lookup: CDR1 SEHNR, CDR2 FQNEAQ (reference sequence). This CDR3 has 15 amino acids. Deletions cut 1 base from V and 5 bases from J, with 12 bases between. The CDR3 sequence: CASSLDGSLYQPQHF. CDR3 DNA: TGTGCCAGCAGCTTAGACGGGTCTCTTTATCAGCCCCAGCATTTT.

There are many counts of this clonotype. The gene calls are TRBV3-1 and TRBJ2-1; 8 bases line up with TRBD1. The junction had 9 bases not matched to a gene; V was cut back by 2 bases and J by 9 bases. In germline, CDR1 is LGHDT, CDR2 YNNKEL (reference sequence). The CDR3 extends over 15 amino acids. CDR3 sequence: CASSQPLDRVGEQFF. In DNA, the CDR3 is TGTGCCAGCAGCCAACCATTGGACAGGGTCGGTGAGCAGTTCTTC.

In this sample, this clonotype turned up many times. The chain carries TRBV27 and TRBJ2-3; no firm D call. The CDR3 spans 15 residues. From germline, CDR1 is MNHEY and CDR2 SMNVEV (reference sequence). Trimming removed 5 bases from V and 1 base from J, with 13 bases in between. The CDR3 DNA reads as TGTGCCAGCAGTATCCTACGGGTGGGCACAGATACGCAGTATTTT. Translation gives CASSILRVGTDTQYF.

The CDR3 nucleotides read TGTGCCAGCAGCTCAAGCGAGCTTCTGGTGGAGGCCCAGTACTTC. Its protein product is CASSSSELLVEAQYF. The chain links TRBV7-2 to TRBJ2-5, with TRBD2 as a possible D gene (5 bases). V lost 4 bases and J 9 bases, leaving 21 bases between the germline ends. The CDR3 covers 15 residues. Germline V gene sequence: CDR1 SGHTA, CDR2 FQGNSA.

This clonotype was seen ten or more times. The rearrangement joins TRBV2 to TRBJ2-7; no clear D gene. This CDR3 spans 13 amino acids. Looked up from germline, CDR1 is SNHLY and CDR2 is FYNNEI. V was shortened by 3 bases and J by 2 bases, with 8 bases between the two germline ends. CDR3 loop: CASSDGVAYEQYF. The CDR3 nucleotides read TGTGCCAGCAGTGATGGGGTAGCCTACGAGCAGTACTTC.

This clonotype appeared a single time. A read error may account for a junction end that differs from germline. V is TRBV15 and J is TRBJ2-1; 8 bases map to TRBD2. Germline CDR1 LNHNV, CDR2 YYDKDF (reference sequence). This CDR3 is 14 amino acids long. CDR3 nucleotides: TGTGCCACCAGCAGAGCGGGGGGGCCCCATGAGCAGCTCTTC. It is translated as CATSRAGGPHEQLF.

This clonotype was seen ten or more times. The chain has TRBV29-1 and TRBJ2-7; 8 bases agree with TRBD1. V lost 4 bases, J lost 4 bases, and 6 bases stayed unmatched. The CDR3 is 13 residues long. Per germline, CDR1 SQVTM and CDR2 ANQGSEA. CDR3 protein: CSVGTGRLYEQYF. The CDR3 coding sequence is TGCAGCGTTGGGACAGGGAGGTTATACGAGCAGTACTTC.

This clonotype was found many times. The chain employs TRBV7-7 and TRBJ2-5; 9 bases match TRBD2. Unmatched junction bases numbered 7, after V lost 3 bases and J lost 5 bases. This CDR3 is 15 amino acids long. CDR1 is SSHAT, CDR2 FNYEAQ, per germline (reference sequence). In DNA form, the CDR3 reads TGTGCCAGCAGCTTTGGGACTAGCTGGTGGGAGACCCAGTACTTC. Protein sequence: CASSFGTSWWETQYF.

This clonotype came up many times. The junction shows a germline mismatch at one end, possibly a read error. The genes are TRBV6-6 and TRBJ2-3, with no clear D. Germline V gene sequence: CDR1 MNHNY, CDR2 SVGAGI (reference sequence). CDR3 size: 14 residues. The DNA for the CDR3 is TGTGCCAACAGTTACGACCGCGACACAGATACGCAGTATTTT. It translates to CANSYDRDTDTQYF.

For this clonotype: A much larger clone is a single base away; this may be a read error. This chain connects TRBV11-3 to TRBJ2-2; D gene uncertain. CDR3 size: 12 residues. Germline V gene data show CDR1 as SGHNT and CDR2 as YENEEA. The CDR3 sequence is CAGSPRPGELFF. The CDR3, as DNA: TGTGCCGGCAGCCCCCGACCCGGGGAGCTGTTTTTT.

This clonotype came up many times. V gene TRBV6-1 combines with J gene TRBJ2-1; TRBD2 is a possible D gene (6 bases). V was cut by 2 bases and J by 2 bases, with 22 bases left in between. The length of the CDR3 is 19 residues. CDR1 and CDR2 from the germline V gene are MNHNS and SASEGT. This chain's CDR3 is CASSEFWVGGTVAYNEQFF. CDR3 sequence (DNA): TGTGCCAGCAGTGAATTCTGGGTTGGGGGGACGGTCGCCTACAATGAGCAGTTCTTC.

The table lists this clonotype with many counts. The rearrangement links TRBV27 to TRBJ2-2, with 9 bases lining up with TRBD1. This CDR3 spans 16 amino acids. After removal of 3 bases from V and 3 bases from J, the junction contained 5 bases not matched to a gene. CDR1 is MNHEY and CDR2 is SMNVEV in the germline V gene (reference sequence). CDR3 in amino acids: CASSLSGQGHTGELFF. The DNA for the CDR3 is TGTGCCAGCAGTTTGTCGGGACAGGGTCACACCGGGGAGCTGTTTTTT.

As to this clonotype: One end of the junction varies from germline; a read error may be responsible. CDR3 sequence: CASRLTETQYF. As DNA, the CDR3 is TGTGCCAGCAGGTTAACGGAGACACAGTACTTC. The J gene is TRBJ2-5, the V gene TRBV12-3 or TRBV12-4; D unresolved. The CDR3 is 11 residues long.

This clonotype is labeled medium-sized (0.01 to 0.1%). The CDR3 DNA reads as TGCGCCAGCAGCCAAGAGGACAGGGTGAACACTGAAGCTTTCTTT. Translated: CASSQEDRVNTEAFF. The V gene is TRBV4-3, the J gene TRBJ1-1; 8 bases line up with TRBD1. J gave up 0 bases and V 0 bases, and 0 bases lay outside the gene matches. The length of the CDR3 is 15 residues. In germline, CDR1 is LGHNA, CDR2 YSLEER.

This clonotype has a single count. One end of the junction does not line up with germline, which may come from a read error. CDR3 amino acids: CASSFSRGSPDKQYF. The CDR3 DNA sequence: TGTGCCAGCAGCTTCTCGCGGGGTAGCCCAGATAAGCAGTATTTT. The chain has TRBV7-2 and TRBJ2-3, with D perhaps matching TRBD2 (6 bases). Germline CDR1 reads SGHTA; CDR2 reads FQGNSA. The CDR3 contains 15 residues.

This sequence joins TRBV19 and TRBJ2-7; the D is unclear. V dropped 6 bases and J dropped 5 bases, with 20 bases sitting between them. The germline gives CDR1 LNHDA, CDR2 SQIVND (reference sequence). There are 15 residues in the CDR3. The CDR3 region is CASRQWQDEPHEQYF. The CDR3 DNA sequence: TGTGCCAGTAGACAGTGGCAGGATGAACCACACGAGCAGTACTTC. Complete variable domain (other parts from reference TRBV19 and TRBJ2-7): DGGITQSPKYLFRKEGQNVTLSCEQNLNHDAMYWYRQDPGQGLRLIYYSQIVNDFQKGDIAEGYSVSREKKESFPLTVTSAQKNPTAFYLCASRQWQDEPHEQYFGPGTRLTVT.

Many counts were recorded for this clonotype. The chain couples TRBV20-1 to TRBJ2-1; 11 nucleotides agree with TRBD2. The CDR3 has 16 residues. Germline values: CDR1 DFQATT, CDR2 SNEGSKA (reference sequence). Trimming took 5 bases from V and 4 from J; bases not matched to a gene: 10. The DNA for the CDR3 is TGCAGTGCTGACTCTGAGGGACTAGCGGCGTACAATGAGCAGTTCTTC. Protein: CSADSEGLAAYNEQFF.

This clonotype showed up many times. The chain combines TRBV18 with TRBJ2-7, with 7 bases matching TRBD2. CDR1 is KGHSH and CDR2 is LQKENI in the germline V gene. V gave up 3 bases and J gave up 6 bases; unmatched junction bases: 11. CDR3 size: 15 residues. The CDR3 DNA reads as TGTGCCAGCTCACCGGGAAGCGGGAAGGGTTCCGAGCAGTACTTC. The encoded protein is CASSPGSGKGSEQYF.